This TCR beta chain was sequenced during a study of spatial heterogeneity in lung cancer. This clonotype was seen repeatedly, ten times or more. TCR cDNA molecules each had a unique molecular identifier. TCRdb reprocessed the 5' RACE reads with MiXCR, giving one entry per CDR3 protein. The table includes 50,000 to 75,000 distinct CDR3 sequences, roughly 6.4% detected once. CDR3 length equals 12 residues. The germline V and J ends were trimmed by 6 bases and 7 bases, with 13 bases remaining between them. CDR1 is MNHNS and CDR2 is SASEGT in the germline V gene. Time point: sample taken at primary tumor resection. Patients with untreated early-stage non-small cell lung cancer, numbering approximately 79, were the donors. Whole RNA from tumor, nontumor lung or frozen PBMC was sequenced unsorted.

The sample was PBMCs, taken at surgery. This TCR came from a female donor with early-stage non-small cell lung cancer. The rearrangement links TRBV6-1 to TRBJ2-7, with D possibly being TRBD1 (6 bases). The CDR3 DNA reads TGTGCCAGCAGACTACCGGGACAAGAGCAGTACTTC. Its protein product is CASRLPGQEQYF.